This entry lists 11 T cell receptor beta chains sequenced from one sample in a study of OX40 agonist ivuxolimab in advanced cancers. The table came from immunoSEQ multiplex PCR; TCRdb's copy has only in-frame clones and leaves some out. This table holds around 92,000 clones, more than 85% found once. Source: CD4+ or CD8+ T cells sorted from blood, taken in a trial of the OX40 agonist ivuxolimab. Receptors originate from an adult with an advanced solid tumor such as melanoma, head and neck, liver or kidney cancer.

The CDR3 spells CASSFRTGLFEQFF. The CDR3 DNA reads TGTGCCAGCAGCTTCCGGACAGGCCTATTTGAGCAGTTCTTC. The chain recombines TRBV7-2 with TRBJ2-1; TRBD1 agrees at 7 bases. The trim removed 3 bases at V and 9 bases at J, leaving 8 bases unmatched. The CDR3 length is 14 residues. The germline V gene has CDR1 SGHTA and CDR2 FQGNSA.

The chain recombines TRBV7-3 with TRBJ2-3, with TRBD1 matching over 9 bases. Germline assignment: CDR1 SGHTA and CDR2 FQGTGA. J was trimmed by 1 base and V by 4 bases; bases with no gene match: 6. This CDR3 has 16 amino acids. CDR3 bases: TGTGCCAGCAGCTCCACAGGGGGCGCTGGCACAGATACGCAGTATTTT. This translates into CASSSTGGAGTDTQYF.

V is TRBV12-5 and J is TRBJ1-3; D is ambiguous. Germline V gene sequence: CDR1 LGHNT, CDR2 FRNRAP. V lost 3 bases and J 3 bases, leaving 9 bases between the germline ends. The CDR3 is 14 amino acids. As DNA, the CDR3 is TGTGCTAGTGGTTTCAGAGGGAGTGGAAACACCATATATTTT. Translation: CASGFRGSGNTIYF.

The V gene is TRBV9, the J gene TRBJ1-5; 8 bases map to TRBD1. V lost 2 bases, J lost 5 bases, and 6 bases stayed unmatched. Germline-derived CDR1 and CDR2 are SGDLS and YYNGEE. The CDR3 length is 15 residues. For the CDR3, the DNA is TGTGCCAGCAGCGTTGGGACAGGACCCTATCAGCCCCAGCATTTT. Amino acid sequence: CASSVGTGPYQPQHF.

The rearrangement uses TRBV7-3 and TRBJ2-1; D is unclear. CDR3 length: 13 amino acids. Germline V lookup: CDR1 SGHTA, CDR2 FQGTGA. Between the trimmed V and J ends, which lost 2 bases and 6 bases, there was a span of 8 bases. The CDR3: CASSLVQSNEQFF. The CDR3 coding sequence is TGTGCCAGCAGCTTAGTACAGAGCAATGAGCAGTTCTTC.

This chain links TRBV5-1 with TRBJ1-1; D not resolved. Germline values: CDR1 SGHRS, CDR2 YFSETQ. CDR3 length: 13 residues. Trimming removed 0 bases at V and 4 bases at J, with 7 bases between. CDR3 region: CASSLEVPTEAFF. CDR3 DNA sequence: TGCGCCAGCAGCTTGGAGGTGCCCACTGAAGCTTTCTTT.

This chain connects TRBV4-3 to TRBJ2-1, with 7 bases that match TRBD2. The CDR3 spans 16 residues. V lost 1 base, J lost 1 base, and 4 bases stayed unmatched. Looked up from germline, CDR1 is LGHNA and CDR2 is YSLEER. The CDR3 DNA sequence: TGCGCCAGCAGCCAAGGGGGGGGGACTTCCTACAATGAGCAGTTCTTC. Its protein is CASSQGGGTSYNEQFF.

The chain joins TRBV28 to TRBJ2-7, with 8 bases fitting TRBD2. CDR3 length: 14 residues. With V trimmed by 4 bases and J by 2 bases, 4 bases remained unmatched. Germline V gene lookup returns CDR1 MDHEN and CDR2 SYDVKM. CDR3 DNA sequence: TGTGCCAGCAGTTCGGGGGGGCCAACCTACGAGCAGTACTTC. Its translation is CASSSGGPTYEQYF.

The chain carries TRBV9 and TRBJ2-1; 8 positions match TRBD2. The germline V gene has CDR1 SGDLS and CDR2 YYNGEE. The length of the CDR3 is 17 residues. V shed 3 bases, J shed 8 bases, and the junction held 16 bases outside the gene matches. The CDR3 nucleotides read TGTGCCAGCAGCGCCCCGACTAGCGTAGCCCGGGGTGATGAGCAGTTCTTC. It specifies CASSAPTSVARGDEQFF. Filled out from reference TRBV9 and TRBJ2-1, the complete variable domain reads DSGVTQTPKHLITATGQRVTLRCSPRSGDLSVYWYQQSLDQGLQFLIQYYNGEERAKGNILERFSAQQFPDLHSELNLSSLELGDSALYFCASSAPTSVARGDEQFFGPGTRLTVL.

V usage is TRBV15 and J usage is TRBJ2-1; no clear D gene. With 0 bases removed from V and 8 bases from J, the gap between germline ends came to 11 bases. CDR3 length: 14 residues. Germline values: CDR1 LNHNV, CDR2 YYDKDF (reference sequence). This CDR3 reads CATSRDRAADEQFF. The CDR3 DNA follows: TGTGCCACCAGCAGAGATCGGGCCGCGGATGAGCAGTTCTTC.

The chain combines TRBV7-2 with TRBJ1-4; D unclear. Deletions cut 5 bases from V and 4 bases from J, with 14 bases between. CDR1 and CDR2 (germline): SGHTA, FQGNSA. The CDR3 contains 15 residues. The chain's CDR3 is CASSPSLILNEKLFF. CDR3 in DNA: TGTGCCAGCAGCCCGAGCCTTATCCTTAATGAAAAACTGTTTTTT.